The 21 T cell receptor beta chains below come from one sample, sequenced in a study of blood T cell repertoires in COVID-19. Assay used: immunoSEQ multiplex PCR; TCRdb lists only in-frame clones, some missing. The data show about 230,000 clones, 80% to 90% seen once. Sequenced: peripheral blood. These TCRs come from a man aged 50 to 60 with COVID-19, enrolled during active disease.

V is TRBV4-1 and J is TRBJ1-2, with 7 bases that match TRBD1. CDR1 is MGHRA and CDR2 is YSYEKL in the germline V gene. CDR3 length: 17 residues. Unmatched junction bases numbered 11, after V lost 0 bases and J lost 4 bases. CDR3 nucleotide sequence: TGCGCCAGCAGCCAAGAACAGGGGAGTGGGGCCAGCTATGGCTACACCTTC. Its protein is CASSQEQGSGASYGYTF.

This chain connects TRBV18 to TRBJ2-2, with 9 positions matching TRBD1. Trimming cost V 2 bases and J 3 bases; bases outside gene matches: 1. The CDR3 is 15 amino acids. Germline V lookup: CDR1 KGHSH, CDR2 LQKENI. CDR3 residues: CASSPGQGYTGELFF. The CDR3, as DNA: TGTGCCAGCTCACCAGGACAGGGGTACACCGGGGAGCTGTTTTTT.

The rearrangement joins TRBV5-1 to TRBJ2-7; 11 positions agree with TRBD2. The germline gives CDR1 SGHRS, CDR2 YFSETQ. The J segment lost 5 bases and the V segment lost 4 bases, leaving 11 bases of the junction unmatched. The CDR3 runs to 16 residues. In nucleotides, the CDR3 is TGCGCCAGCAGCAAAGAACTAGCGGGAGTCACTCACGAGCAGTACTTC. Its translation: CASSKELAGVTHEQYF.

The chain has TRBV5-4 and TRBJ1-2, with 9 bases identical to TRBD1. Trimming at V came to 2 bases and at J to 3 bases, leaving 5 bases not matched to a gene. The length of the CDR3 is 15 residues. From germline, CDR1 is SGHNT and CDR2 YYREEE (reference sequence). The CDR3 loop reads CASSFLDRGDYGYTF. CDR3 sequence (DNA): TGTGCCAGCAGCTTCTTGGACAGGGGCGACTATGGCTACACCTTC.

The chain employs TRBV4-3 and TRBJ2-1; TRBD2 matches 11 bases. The CDR3 runs to 18 residues. With 0 bases clipped from V and 4 bases from J, the junction kept 8 bases outside the gene matches. The germline V gene has CDR1 LGHNA and CDR2 YSLEER. CDR3: CASSQDLASGGPYNEQFF. CDR3 DNA sequence: TGCGCCAGCAGCCAAGATCTAGCTAGCGGGGGGCCTTACAATGAGCAGTTCTTC.

The rearrangement uses TRBV5-1 and TRBJ2-7; 11 nucleotides agree with TRBD2. V trimming: 7 bases; J trimming: 0 bases; junction bases outside the gene matches: 3. Germline V CDR1 and CDR2: SGHRS, YFSETQ. The CDR3 spans 14 residues. The DNA for the CDR3 is TGCGCCAGCCAGACTAGCGGGGCCTCCTACGAGCAGTACTTC. Translation gives CASQTSGASYEQYF.

The chain carries TRBV29-1 and TRBJ1-2; TRBD1 might be the D (6 bases). Trimming cost V 5 bases and J 5 bases, with 12 bases left between them. Germline V gene sequence: CDR1 SQVTM, CDR2 ANQGSEA. The CDR3 length is 12 residues. Here the CDR3 reads CSVSGQKYGYTF. Written as DNA, the CDR3 is TGCAGCGTTTCAGGACAGAAATATGGCTACACCTTC.

The chain joins TRBV29-1 to TRBJ1-1, with a weak D call TRBD1 (6 bases). The CDR3 length is 13 residues. The V end was cut by 7 bases, the J end by 0 bases, with 12 bases between. From germline, CDR1 is SQVTM and CDR2 ANQGSEA. CDR3 DNA sequence: TGCAGCGCTGCGGACAGAATGAACACTGAAGCTTTCTTT. It is translated as CSAADRMNTEAFF.

The sample holds one count of this clone. The rearrangement links TRBV3-1 (or the pseudogene TRBV3-2) to TRBJ2-1; 11 bases align to TRBD2. Germline V gene data show CDR1 as LGHDT and CDR2 as YNNKEL (reference sequence). The V and J ends lost 6 bases and 3 bases, in that order; junction bases with no gene match: 7. The CDR3 consists of 16 residues. CDR3 sequence reads: CASSPSGTSGYNEQFF. The CDR3 DNA follows: TGTGCCAGCAGTCCAAGTGGGACTAGCGGCTACAATGAGCAGTTCTTC.

A few counts support this clone. The chain combines TRBV6-5 with TRBJ2-7; D is unclear. The CDR3 length is 15 residues. Trimming removed 0 bases from V and 3 bases from J, with 12 bases in between. In germline, CDR1 is MNHEY, CDR2 SVGAGI. CDR3 loop: CASSYSTGQYYEQYF. The CDR3 coding sequence is TGTGCCAGCAGTTACTCCACCGGTCAATACTACGAGCAGTACTTC.

The J gene is TRBJ2-7, the V gene TRBV5-8; maybe TRBD2 (6 bases). The length of the CDR3 is 15 residues. CDR1 and CDR2 from the germline V gene are SGHTS and YDEGEE. The V end was cut by 2 bases, the J end by 1 base, with 13 bases between. The CDR3 bases are TGTGCCAGCAGCTTCACGCGGGGTTCATCCTACGAGCAGTACTTC. As protein: CASSFTRGSSYEQYF.

The J gene is TRBJ2-7, the V gene TRBV2; D remains ambiguous. CDR3 length: 11 residues. V dropped 7 bases and J dropped 3 bases, with 7 bases sitting between them. Germline CDR1 and CDR2: SNHLY and FYNNEI. Here the CDR3 DNA reads TGTGCCAGCACCCCCCTCTACGAGCAGTACTTC. This translates into CASTPLYEQYF.

This clone was counted between two and nine times. The J gene is TRBJ1-1, the V gene TRBV29-1, with D perhaps TRBD1 (5 bases). Looked up from germline, CDR1 is SQVTM and CDR2 is ANQGSEA. The CDR3 contains 13 residues. The V end lost 5 bases, the J end lost 6 bases, and 16 bases lay between the germline ends. Written as DNA, the CDR3 is TGCAGCGTTCTCAGGGTCCTCGATCCTGAAGCTTTCTTT. This codes for CSVLRVLDPEAFF.

The genes are TRBV12-3 or TRBV12-4 and TRBJ1-1, with unresolved D. V lost 5 bases, J lost 2 bases, and 9 bases lay in between. The CDR3 consists of 13 residues. The DNA for the CDR3 is TGTGCCAGCAGTATTATACTAAACACTGAAGCTTTCTTT. Encoded protein: CASSIILNTEAFF.

This chain links TRBV7-8 with TRBJ2-7, with a tentative D call TRBD1 (6 bases). The ends were cut back, 4 bases at V and 4 bases at J, with 23 bases in the middle. Germline V gene data show CDR1 as SGHVS and CDR2 as FQNEAQ. This CDR3 comprises 17 residues. The CDR3 protein is CASSSYSWGQKSYEQYF. CDR3 coding DNA: TGTGCCAGCAGCTCCTACTCCTGGGGGCAGAAGTCTTACGAGCAGTACTTC.

This chain connects TRBV5-4 to TRBJ2-5; D possibly corresponds to TRBD1 (6 bases). CDR3 length equals 14 residues. Germline assignment: CDR1 SGHNT and CDR2 YYREEE (reference sequence). The V and J ends lost 4 bases and 5 bases respectively, with 15 bases between them. The CDR3 sequence is CASSPYRDAETQYF. The CDR3, as DNA: TGTGCCAGCAGCCCCTACAGGGACGCGGAGACCCAGTACTTC.

V gene TRBV2 combines with J gene TRBJ2-7; 8 bases fit TRBD1. Losses at the gene ends were 7 bases for V and 6 bases for J; bases not matched to a gene: 8. Germline loops: CDR1 SNHLY, CDR2 FYNNEI. The CDR3 is 13 amino acids. The CDR3, as DNA: TGTGCCAGCAATGAGGAGACAGGGGCCGAGCAGTACTTC. This encodes CASNEETGAEQYF.

This chain connects TRBV11-2 to TRBJ2-5; TRBD2 matches at 12 bases. The trim removed 5 bases at V and 1 base at J, leaving 8 bases unmatched. In germline, CDR1 is SGHAT, CDR2 FQNNGV. The CDR3 length is 17 residues. The CDR3 nucleotides read TGTGCCAGCAGCCCAACACTAGCGGGGGGACCCCAAGAGACCCAGTACTTC. Translation gives CASSPTLAGGPQETQYF.

CDR3 protein: CASSPPGEGLNQPQHF. In DNA form, the CDR3 reads TGTGCCAGCTCCCCCCCAGGGGAGGGGCTCAATCAGCCCCAGCATTTT. V usage is TRBV18 and J usage is TRBJ1-5; D may be TRBD1 (6 bases). The CDR3 sequence is 16 residues long. Trimming pared 6 bases from V and 3 bases from J, leaving 18 bases between. The germline gives CDR1 KGHSH, CDR2 LQKENI.

The chain joins TRBV27 to TRBJ2-7; TRBD1 is a possible D gene (6 bases). Trimming took 7 bases from V and 4 from J, leaving 14 bases between them. The CDR3 length is 13 residues. Germline loops: CDR1 MNHEY, CDR2 SMNVEV (reference sequence). The CDR3 DNA reads TGTGCCAGCAAAACGAAACAGGGTTACGAGCAGTACTTC. Its protein product is CASKTKQGYEQYF.

The chain couples TRBV19 to TRBJ1-5, with D hard to call. The V and J ends lost 3 bases and 9 bases respectively, with 12 bases between them. CDR3 length: 13 residues. Germline V gene lookup returns CDR1 LNHDA and CDR2 SQIVND (reference sequence). The DNA of the CDR3 is TGTGCCAGTAGTATGGAGAGCGGAAGGCCCCAGCATTTT. Translation: CASSMESGRPQHF.